This is a list of T cell receptor beta chains from one sample in a study of T-cell reconstitution after alpha-beta-depleted transplantation in children. One entry per CDR3 protein, called by TCRdb with MiXCR from the PCR reads. The data hold 250,000 to 350,000 distinct CDR3 sequences, with over 8% observed a single time. This specimen was PBMCs from the stem cell graft donor, taken from the stem cell graft. The receptors here all came from a human donor who donated a stem cell graft to a child with SCID. CDR3s include the opening cysteine and the closing phenylalanine or tryptophan.

CDR3aa: CASTGQTNTGELFF; v_gene: TRBV27
CDR3aa: CASSLAGRGADTQYF; v_gene: TRBV5-1
CDR3aa: CASSSDGQGARGYTF; v_gene: TRBV5-1
CDR3aa: CASSPDRVTGELFF; v_gene: TRBV6-4
CDR3aa: CSAQTSGGYGEQFF; v_gene: TRBV20-1
CDR3aa: CASSSGGTSGDNEQFF; v_gene: TRBV5-1
CDR3aa: CASSLMGQQTDTQYF; v_gene: TRBV5-1
CDR3aa: CASSLGRYYEQYF; v_gene: TRBV12-3/TRBV12-4
CDR3aa: CASSLSAGGRRETQYF; v_gene: TRBV12-3/TRBV12-4
CDR3aa: CASSEMMGEAFF; v_gene: TRBV7-9
CDR3aa: CASRGVANVLTF; v_gene: TRBV5-8
CDR3aa: CASSSAGEQTDTQYF; v_gene: TRBV5-1
CDR3aa: CASSPYRDRDTQYF; v_gene: TRBV18
CDR3aa: CASSYRQGLQPQHF; v_gene: TRBV12-3/TRBV12-4
CDR3aa: CASSYTGTYEQYF; v_gene: TRBV6-2/TRBV6-3
CDR3aa: CASSRGTTFRSNEQFF; v_gene: TRBV7-2
CDR3aa: CSVLENYEQYF; v_gene: TRBV29-1
CDR3aa: CASSQDLGGEQYF; v_gene: TRBV3-1
CDR3aa: CASSLPRGAGDEQYF; v_gene: TRBV5-1
CDR3aa: CASSRGATREKLFF; v_gene: TRBV12-3/TRBV12-4
CDR3aa: CASRSGGAEYF; v_gene: TRBV7-9
CDR3aa: CASSPPKGGTGELFF; v_gene: TRBV18
CDR3aa: CASQRQGPTNEKLFF; v_gene: TRBV12-3/TRBV12-4
CDR3aa: CASSGLVQTYNEQFF; v_gene: TRBV12-3/TRBV12-4
CDR3aa: CASSWGGGSSYNSPLHF; v_gene: TRBV5-8
CDR3aa: CASSRGVSYEQYF; v_gene: TRBV6-5
CDR3aa: CASSQATGYNEQFF; v_gene: TRBV3-1
CDR3aa: CASSYSPGPSGANVLTF; v_gene: TRBV6-5